This TCR beta chain was profiled in a study of blood T cell repertoires in COVID-19. Libraries were prepared by immunoSEQ multiplex PCR; TCRdb keeps only in-frame clonotypes and omits some of them. This repertoire shows about 40,000 clones, approximately 88% found once; its top ten account for 20% to 25%. This CDR3 is 15 amino acids long. Per the germline V gene, CDR1 is SGHTA and CDR2 is FQGNSA. The V segment lost 2 bases and the J segment 7 bases; nucleotides outside the gene matches: 9. The sample comprised peripheral blood. The gene calls are TRBV7-2 and TRBJ2-7, with 9 nucleotides matching TRBD2. The TCR comes from a man over 45 with active COVID-19. CDR3 sequence (DNA): TGTGCCAGCAGCTTATCAACCGCGGGAGGGAGGGAGCAGTACTTC. This translates into CASSLSTAGGREQYF.